The clone carrying this TCR beta chain was detected only a few times. As yet, its antigen is unknown. V gave up 9 bases and J gave up 0 bases, with 14 bases separating them. The CDR3 covers 14 residues. Germline V gene data show CDR1 as MNHEY and CDR2 as SVGAGI. The record originates from a study of post-analysis software for immune sequencing data. Turning to the study itself: Recorded subtypes: relapsing-remitting, secondary progressive, progressive-relapsing; some patients unannotated.

Whole-study results and caveats: Patients had higher frequencies than controls of about five TRBV segments, including TRBV5-6, TRBV5-1 and TRBV20-1. Versus controls, multiple sclerosis patients showed significantly lower diversity (normalized Chao1). The F measure placed samples prepared in the same batch into strongly shared clusters.

Unique molecular identifiers were built into the TCR beta cDNA libraries. TCRdb reprocessed the PCR reads with MiXCR, giving one entry per CDR3 protein. In the table there are approximately 460,000 distinct CDR3 sequences, nearly 45% of which are singletons. The sample comprised blood. This TCR derives from a girl aged 10-17 years with multiple sclerosis. This chain uses TRBV6-5 with TRBJ1-2; perhaps TRBD1 as D (6 bases). The CDR3 reads CASAGGPTNYGYTF. The CDR3 DNA reads TGTGCCAGTGCTGGGGGGCCGACTAACTATGGCTACACCTTC.